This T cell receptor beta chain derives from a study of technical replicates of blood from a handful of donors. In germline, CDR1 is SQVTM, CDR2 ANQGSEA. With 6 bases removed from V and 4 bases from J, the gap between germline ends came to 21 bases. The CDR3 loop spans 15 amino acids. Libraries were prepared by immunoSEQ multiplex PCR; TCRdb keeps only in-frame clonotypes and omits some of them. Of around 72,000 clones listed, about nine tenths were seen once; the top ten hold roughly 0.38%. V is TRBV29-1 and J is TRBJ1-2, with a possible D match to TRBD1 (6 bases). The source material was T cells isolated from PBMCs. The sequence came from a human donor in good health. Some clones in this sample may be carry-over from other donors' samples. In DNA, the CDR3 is TGCAGCGTCAAAGGGACATCCTCAGGTGGCTATGGCTACACCTTC. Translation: CSVKGTSSGGYGYTF.